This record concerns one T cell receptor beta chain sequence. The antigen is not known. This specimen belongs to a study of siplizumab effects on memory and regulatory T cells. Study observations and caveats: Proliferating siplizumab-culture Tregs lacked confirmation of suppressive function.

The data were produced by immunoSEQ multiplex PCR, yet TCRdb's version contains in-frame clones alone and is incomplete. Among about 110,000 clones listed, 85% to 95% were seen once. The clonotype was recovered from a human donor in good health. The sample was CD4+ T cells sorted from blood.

CDR3 DNA sequence: TGTGCCAGCAGTGCTCTCCGGACACGTGATGGCTACACCTTC. It codes for CASSALRTRDGYTF. The V gene is TRBV27, the J gene TRBJ1-2; D possibly corresponds to TRBD1 (5 bases). The CDR3 totals 14 residues. Germline V lookup: CDR1 MNHEY, CDR2 SMNVEV (reference sequence). The V end lost 5 bases, the J end lost 6 bases, and 16 bases lay between the germline ends.